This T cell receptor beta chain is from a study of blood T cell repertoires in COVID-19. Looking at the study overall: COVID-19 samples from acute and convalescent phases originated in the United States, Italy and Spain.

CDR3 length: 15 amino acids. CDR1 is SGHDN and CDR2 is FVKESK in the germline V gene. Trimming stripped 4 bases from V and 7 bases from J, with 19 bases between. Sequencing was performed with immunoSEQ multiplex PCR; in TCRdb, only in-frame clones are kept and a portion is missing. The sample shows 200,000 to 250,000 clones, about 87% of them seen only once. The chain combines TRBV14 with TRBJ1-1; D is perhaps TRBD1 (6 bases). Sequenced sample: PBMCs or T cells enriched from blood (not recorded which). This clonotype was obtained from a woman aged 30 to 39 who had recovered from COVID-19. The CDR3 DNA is TGTGCCAGCAGCCTACAGGGAGCACTGGGGGATGAAGCTTTCTTT. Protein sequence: CASSLQGALGDEAFF.